The 6 T cell receptor beta chains below all came from one sample that was sequenced in a study of blood T cell repertoires in COVID-19. TCRdb keeps only in-frame clones here, not all; method: immunoSEQ multiplex PCR. The sample gives more than 65,000 clones, over 80% of which show up once; 3.5% is in the top ten. Sequencing used peripheral blood. The source is a man in his fifties with acute or convalescent COVID-19.

The gene calls are TRBV12-3 or TRBV12-4 and TRBJ2-1; D remains ambiguous. This CDR3 has 12 amino acids. V was clipped by 6 bases and J by 6 bases, with 9 bases between them. The CDR3 spells CASRPPGNEQFF. CDR3 nucleotides: TGTGCCAGCAGACCCCCGGGCAATGAGCAGTTCTTC.

The chain joins TRBV24-1 to TRBJ2-1, with D maybe TRBD2 (6 bases). V was shortened by 2 bases and J by 8 bases, with 18 bases between the two germline ends. This CDR3 contains 16 residues. The germline gives CDR1 KGHDR, CDR2 SFDVKD. This CDR3 reads CATSDSPGLARDEQFF. The CDR3 DNA sequence: TGTGCCACCAGTGATTCGCCGGGACTTGCGAGGGATGAGCAGTTCTTC.

This clone was observed a few times. This rearrangement joins TRBV30 to TRBJ1-6; D unresolved. The V and J ends lost 1 base and 7 bases respectively, with 5 bases between them. Germline assignment: CDR1 GTSNPN and CDR2 SVGIG (reference sequence). CDR3 length: 12 residues. DNA of the CDR3: TGTGCCTGGAGTGCCGGGAATTCACCCCTCCACTTT. It specifies CAWSAGNSPLHF.

This chain joins TRBV19 and TRBJ1-5; D remains unclear. From germline, CDR1 is LNHDA and CDR2 SQIVND (reference sequence). The CDR3 sequence is 15 residues long. With 3 bases removed from V and 1 base from J, the gap between germline ends came to 10 bases. In DNA form, the CDR3 reads TGTGCCAGTAGTATCGTGGCAGGAAGCAATCAGCCCCAGCATTTT. It specifies CASSIVAGSNQPQHF. Combining the CDR3 with reference TRBV19 and TRBJ1-5 gives the whole variable domain DGGITQSPKYLFRKEGQNVTLSCEQNLNHDAMYWYRQDPGQGLRLIYYSQIVNDFQKGDIAEGYSVSREKKESFPLTVTSAQKNPTAFYLCASSIVAGSNQPQHFGDGTRLSIL.

This clone turned up a few times. The V and J genes are TRBV25-1 and TRBJ1-6; TRBD1 is a possible D gene (6 bases). V lost 1 base to trimming and J lost 8 bases, with 12 bases between them. Germline V gene sequence: CDR1 MGHDK, CDR2 SYGVNS. The CDR3 extends over 15 amino acids. CDR3 DNA: TGTGCCAGCAGTGAATTAGGGGGAGGGGATTCACCCCTCCACTTT. It is translated as CASSELGGGDSPLHF.

The chain is built from TRBV5-1 and TRBJ2-1, with 12 bases aligning to TRBD2. This CDR3 has 15 residues. V was pared by 6 bases and J by 7 bases, with 8 bases of the junction left unmatched. Germline V lookup: CDR1 SGHRS, CDR2 YFSETQ. The chain's CDR3 is CASNQGTSGFNEQFF. The DNA for the CDR3 is TGCGCCAGCAACCAAGGGACTAGCGGGTTTAATGAGCAGTTCTTC.